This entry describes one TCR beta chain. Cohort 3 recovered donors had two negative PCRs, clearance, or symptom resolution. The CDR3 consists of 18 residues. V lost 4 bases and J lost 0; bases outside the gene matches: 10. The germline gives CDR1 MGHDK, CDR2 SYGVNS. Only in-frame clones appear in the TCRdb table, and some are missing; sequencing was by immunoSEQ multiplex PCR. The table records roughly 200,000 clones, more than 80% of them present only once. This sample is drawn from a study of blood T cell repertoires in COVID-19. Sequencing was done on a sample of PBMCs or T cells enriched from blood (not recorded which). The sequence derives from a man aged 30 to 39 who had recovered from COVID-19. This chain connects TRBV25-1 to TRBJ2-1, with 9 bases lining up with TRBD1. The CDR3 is CASSADPQTGGSYNEQFF. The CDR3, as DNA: TGTGCCAGCAGTGCAGATCCCCAGACAGGGGGCTCCTACAATGAGCAGTTCTTC.